A single sample is the source of the 30 T cell receptor beta chains below, sequenced in a study of blood T cell repertoires in COVID-19. Libraries were prepared by immunoSEQ multiplex PCR; TCRdb keeps only in-frame clonotypes and omits some of them. The sample comprises fewer than 150,000 clones, 83% of which are singletons, and over 15% rests with the top ten. Sequenced sample: PBMCs or T cells enriched from blood (not recorded which). The receptors come from a man under 40 who had recovered from COVID-19.

The chain recombines TRBV6-4 with TRBJ1-2, with D hard to call. Germline CDR1 and CDR2: MRHNA and SNTAGT. Trimming stripped 0 bases from V and 2 bases from J, with 10 bases between. The CDR3 has 15 residues. The CDR3: CASSDSSRGNYGYTF. The CDR3 region has the DNA TGTGCCAGCAGTGACTCAAGCCGCGGGAACTATGGCTACACCTTC.

The genes are TRBV6-2 or TRBV6-3 and TRBJ2-2; TRBD2 matches at 8 bases. There are 16 residues in the CDR3. Germline CDR1 MNHEY, CDR2 SVGEGT. Trimming removed 7 bases from V and 4 bases from J; junction bases left unmatched: 11. CDR3 nucleotide sequence: TGTGCCAGCACCCCCGCCGGGCGGGGGGCCACCGGGGAGCTGTTTTTT. Translating it yields CASTPAGRGATGELFF.

This clone occurred once. The genes are TRBV27 and TRBJ1-6; 10 bases agree with TRBD1. CDR3 size: 17 residues. The V gene's germline CDR1 is MNHEY and CDR2 SMNVEV (reference sequence). Trimming cost V 5 bases and J 6 bases; bases outside gene matches: 10. The CDR3 sequence: CASSILTRDRGNSPLHF. CDR3 sequence (DNA): TGTGCCAGCAGTATCCTAACTAGGGACAGGGGTAATTCACCCCTCCACTTT.

This clone was seen only a few times. The chain links TRBV3-1 (or the pseudogene TRBV3-2) to TRBJ1-5; D call uncertain. CDR1 and CDR2 (germline): LGHDT, YNNKEL (reference sequence). The CDR3 has 16 residues. V lost 0 bases, J lost 4 bases, and 13 bases lay in between. The CDR3 coding sequence is TGTGCCAGCAGCCAAGATCCCCAGGCAAATAATCAGCCCCAGCATTTT. This sequence encodes CASSQDPQANNQPQHF.

This clone has only one observation. The chain carries TRBV6-5 and TRBJ2-3; 11 bases fit TRBD2. Germline CDR1 reads MNHEY; CDR2 reads SVGAGI. Germline trimming cut 10 bases from V and 1 base from J; bases unmatched to any gene: 4. This CDR3 spans 14 amino acids. CDR3 DNA: TGTGCCACCCGACTAGCGGGACGCACAGATACGCAGTATTTT. It codes for CATRLAGRTDTQYF.

The gene calls are TRBV3-1 (or the pseudogene TRBV3-2) and TRBJ2-2; no clear D. This CDR3 region has 15 residues. Trimming took off 0 bases at V and 5 bases at J, with 10 bases between the two ends. Germline loops: CDR1 LGHDT, CDR2 YNNKEL (reference sequence). CDR3 sequence: CASSQDEIRTGELFF. CDR3 DNA sequence: TGTGCCAGCAGCCAAGATGAAATACGGACCGGGGAGCTGTTTTTT.

V is TRBV12-5 and J is TRBJ2-7; 12 bases match TRBD2. The germline V gene encodes CDR1 LGHNT and CDR2 FRNRAP. This CDR3 spans 17 amino acids. The V gene end was trimmed by 4 bases and the J gene end by 2 bases; junction bases not matched to a gene: 9. CDR3 DNA sequence: TGTGCTAGTGGTTCCACAGAGAGGACTAGCGGGGCCTACGAGCAGTACTTC. This codes for CASGSTERTSGAYEQYF. The complete variable domain, with remaining parts taken from reference TRBV12-5 and TRBJ2-7, reads DARVTQTPRHKVTEMGQEVTMRCQPILGHNTVFWYRQTMMQGLELLAYFRNRAPLDDSGMPKDRFSAEMPDATLATLKIQPSEPRDSAVYFCASGSTERTSGAYEQYFGPGTRLTVT.

The chain combines TRBV9 with TRBJ2-3, with 9 bases fitting TRBD2. The CDR3 covers 17 residues. Germline lookup yields CDR1 SGDLS and CDR2 YYNGEE. The J segment lost 5 bases and the V segment lost 4 bases, leaving 14 bases of the junction unmatched. In nucleotides, the CDR3 is TGTGCCAGCAGCCCCCAAGCGGGAGGCTACACGGTAGATACGCAGTATTTT. Residues: CASSPQAGGYTVDTQYF.

CDR3 residues: CASSPDGGYEQYF. CDR3 in DNA: TGTGCCAGCAGCCCGGACGGGGGCTACGAGCAGTACTTC. The chain carries TRBV11-2 and TRBJ2-7, with a tentative D call TRBD2 (6 bases). CDR3 length equals 13 residues. V was trimmed by 5 bases and J by 3 bases, leaving 11 bases between them. From germline, CDR1 is SGHAT and CDR2 FQNNGV. The whole variable domain, filled in from reference TRBV11-2 and TRBJ2-7, reads EAGVAQSPRYKIIEKRQSVAFWCNPISGHATLYWYQQILGQGPKLLIQFQNNGVVDDSQLPKDRFSAERLKGVDSTLKIQPAKLEDSAVYLCASSPDGGYEQYFGPGTRLTVT.

This chain joins TRBV29-1 and TRBJ2-1; 10 bases map to TRBD2. V lost 3 bases to trimming and J lost 0 bases; unmatched junction nucleotides: 5. The CDR3 is 16 residues long. Germline loops: CDR1 SQVTM, CDR2 ANQGSEA. The CDR3 is CSVELAGERSYNEQFF. The CDR3 DNA is TGCAGCGTTGAGCTAGCGGGAGAACGCTCCTACAATGAGCAGTTCTTC.

This rearrangement joins TRBV29-1 to TRBJ2-3, with 12 bases fitting TRBD2. Germline CDR1 SQVTM, CDR2 ANQGSEA. The CDR3 extends over 14 amino acids. Unmatched junction bases numbered 5, after V lost 7 bases and J lost 3 bases. In DNA form, the CDR3 reads TGCAGCGCCGGACTAGCGGGATCTACAGATACGCAGTATTTT. Protein: CSAGLAGSTDTQYF.

The genes are TRBV18 and TRBJ1-3; the match to TRBD1 covers 9 bases. The CDR3 runs to 17 residues. CDR1 is KGHSH, CDR2 LQKENI, per germline. The ends lost 6 bases at V and 0 bases at J; junction bases unmatched: 9. CDR3 region: CASSPGTGRSSGNTIYF. The DNA for the CDR3 is TGTGCCAGCTCGCCCGGGACAGGGCGTTCCTCTGGAAACACCATATATTTT.

The J gene is TRBJ2-1, the V gene TRBV25-1; possibly TRBD2 for D (7 bases). The V and J ends lost 3 bases and 0 bases respectively, with 18 bases between them. This CDR3 region has 18 residues. CDR1 is MGHDK, CDR2 SYGVNS, per germline. The CDR3, as DNA: TGTGCCAGCAGTGAGAACCCGGGGGGCCTAAGCTCCTACAATGAGCAGTTCTTC. Amino acid sequence: CASSENPGGLSSYNEQFF.

V gene TRBV3-1 (or the pseudogene TRBV3-2) combines with J gene TRBJ2-7; 11 positions match TRBD2. Germline lookup yields CDR1 LGHDT and CDR2 YNNKEL (reference sequence). The junction had 7 bases not matched to a gene; V was cut back by 4 bases and J by 8 bases. This CDR3 has 14 amino acids. This CDR3 is CASSPGTSGLKQYF. In DNA form, the CDR3 reads TGTGCCAGCAGCCCCGGGACTAGCGGTCTCAAGCAGTACTTC.

V and J are TRBV28 and TRBJ1-1; D may be TRBD1 (5 bases). There are 16 residues in the CDR3. Deletions cut 5 bases from V and 5 bases from J, with 21 bases between. CDR1 and CDR2 from the germline V gene are MDHEN and SYDVKM. The CDR3 region has the DNA TGTGCCAGCAGTCCCCGTGGGGGGTGGATTGAGACTGAAGCTTTCTTT. Protein product: CASSPRGGWIETEAFF.

The chain has TRBV5-5 and TRBJ1-6; unclear D gene. The CDR3 loop spans 15 amino acids. Trimming pared 0 bases from V and 7 bases from J, leaving 11 bases between. CDR1 and CDR2 from the germline V gene are SGHKS and YYEKEE (reference sequence). The CDR3 DNA reads as TGTGCCAGCAGCTTGGTCGGCCAGGCGAATTCACCCCTCCACTTT. This codes for CASSLVGQANSPLHF. Together with reference TRBV5-5 and TRBJ1-6, the CDR3 gives the full variable domain: DAGVTQSPTHLIKTRGQQVTLRCSPISGHKSVSWYQQVLGQGPQFIFQYYEKEERGRGNFPDRFSARQFPNYSSELNVNALLLGDSALYLCASSLVGQANSPLHFGNGTRLTVT.

Only one count was recorded for this clone. The chain has TRBV27 and TRBJ2-7, with TRBD1 identical over 8 bases. Germline V gene sequence: CDR1 MNHEY, CDR2 SMNVEV (reference sequence). This CDR3 contains 14 residues. The V and J ends lost 6 bases and 3 bases, in that order; junction bases with no gene match: 7. CDR3 DNA: TGTGCCAGCAGAACGACAGGGGTTCACTACGAGCAGTACTTC. Amino acids: CASRTTGVHYEQYF.

This chain connects TRBV5-1 to TRBJ1-1, with 9 bases lining up with TRBD1. This CDR3 contains 14 residues. V was pared by 4 bases and J by 5 bases, with 6 bases of the junction left unmatched. Germline assignment: CDR1 SGHRS and CDR2 YFSETQ. CDR3 protein: CASSTGQGGTEAFF. The CDR3 region has the DNA TGCGCCAGCAGCACGGGACAGGGTGGTACTGAAGCTTTCTTT.

J is TRBJ2-7 and V is TRBV4-1; D possibly corresponds to TRBD2 (5 bases). The CDR3 runs to 15 residues. V shed 1 base and J shed 4 bases, with 14 bases lying between them. The germline V gene encodes CDR1 MGHRA and CDR2 YSYEKL. The CDR3 bases are TGCGCCAGCAGCCAAGGAGAAGGACTCCCATACGAGCAGTACTTC. Its translation is CASSQGEGLPYEQYF.

This sequence joins TRBV7-9 and TRBJ1-2; 8 bases align to TRBD1. Germline V gene lookup returns CDR1 SEHNR and CDR2 FQNEAQ (reference sequence). The ends lost 3 bases at V and 4 bases at J; junction bases unmatched: 4. This CDR3 is built from 14 residues. This CDR3 is CASSLTGAFYGYTF. CDR3 nucleotides: TGTGCCAGCAGCTTGACAGGGGCGTTCTATGGCTACACCTTC.

The genes are TRBV6-5 and TRBJ1-6; no clear D gene. The CDR3 runs 15 residues. CDR1 and CDR2 (germline): MNHEY, SVGAGI. Between the trimmed V and J ends, which lost 8 bases and 4 bases, there was a span of 15 bases. The CDR3 DNA is TGTGCCAGCCGGGGTGCCAGGTCATATAATTCACCCCTCCACTTT. Protein sequence: CASRGARSYNSPLHF.

The chain employs TRBV6-5 and TRBJ1-2, with D uncertain. Germline V gene sequence: CDR1 MNHEY, CDR2 SVGAGI. The CDR3 has 13 amino acids. Trimming stripped 7 bases from V and 2 bases from J, with 11 bases between. CDR3 loop: CASTLDTNYGYTF. The CDR3 DNA follows: TGTGCCAGCACCTTAGACACGAACTATGGCTACACCTTC.

The chain carries TRBV11-3 and TRBJ2-5; TRBD1 might be the D (6 bases). This CDR3 has 14 residues. Trimming took 5 bases from V and 5 from J, leaving 15 bases between them. Germline V lookup: CDR1 SGHNT, CDR2 YENEEA. The CDR3 nucleotides read TGTGCCAGCAGCCAGGGGTCAGGGTATGAGACCCAGTACTTC. This codes for CASSQGSGYETQYF.

The V and J genes are TRBV2 and TRBJ2-7; 11 bases align to TRBD1. The CDR3 is 14 residues long. The J segment lost 6 bases and the V segment lost 2 bases, leaving 3 bases of the junction unmatched. Germline V CDR1 and CDR2: SNHLY, FYNNEI. The CDR3, as DNA: TGTGCCAGCAGTGAAAGGGACAGGGGGGGCGAGCAGTACGTC. Protein sequence: CASSERDRGGEQYV.

CDR3 DNA sequence: TGTGCCAGCAGTGAAGATGAGGGGAGGCGCACAGATACGCAGTATTTT. This encodes CASSEDEGRRTDTQYF. The chain joins TRBV6-1 to TRBJ2-3, with a possible D match to TRBD2 (6 bases). Trimming removed 1 base at V and 1 base at J, with 12 bases between. CDR3 length: 16 amino acids. Germline CDR1 and CDR2: MNHNS and SASEGT.

The gene calls are TRBV19 and TRBJ1-6; TRBD1 aligns across 8 bases. CDR1 and CDR2 (germline): LNHDA, SQIVND (reference sequence). CDR3 length: 14 residues. Unmatched junction bases numbered 3, after V lost 8 bases and J lost 3 bases. CDR3 region: CASSDRDYNSPLHF. The CDR3 bases are TGTGCCAGTTCGGACAGGGACTATAATTCACCCCTCCACTTT.

The table lists this clone with a count of one. The chain carries TRBV7-2 and TRBJ1-2; D remains unclear. The V gene lost 1 base and the J gene lost 2 bases, with 17 bases spanning the gap. Per the germline V gene, CDR1 is SGHTA and CDR2 is FQGNSA. This CDR3 has 17 residues. The CDR3 nucleotides are TGTGCCAGCAGCTTAGGTATCACTACAAAACCGAACTATGGCTACACCTTC. The encoded protein is CASSLGITTKPNYGYTF.

The chain has TRBV11-1 and TRBJ1-5, with D possibly matching TRBD1 (5 bases). V lost 2 bases and J 0 bases, leaving 11 bases between the germline ends. This CDR3 is 16 amino acids long. In germline, CDR1 is SGHAT, CDR2 FQDESV (reference sequence). CDR3 DNA sequence: TGTGCCAGCAGCTTAAACGAGGACAATAGCAATCAGCCCCAGCATTTT. Protein product: CASSLNEDNSNQPQHF.

The genes are TRBV25-1 and TRBJ1-2; perhaps TRBD1 as D (6 bases). The CDR3 is made up of 15 amino acids. Germline V gene lookup returns CDR1 MGHDK and CDR2 SYGVNS. The ends were cut back, 3 bases at V and 4 bases at J, with 15 bases in the middle. Here the CDR3 DNA reads TGTGCCAGCAGTGAGCGGGGGGCCCCAAGCTATGGCTACACCTTC. Amino acids: CASSERGAPSYGYTF.

The V and J genes are TRBV6-5 and TRBJ1-5; D unclear. This CDR3 is 14 amino acids long. V gave up 2 bases and J gave up 0 bases, with 5 bases separating them. Germline CDR1 is MNHEY and CDR2 is SVGAGI. CDR3 sequence reads: CASSYEYSNQPQHF. CDR3 coding DNA: TGTGCCAGCAGTTACGAGTATAGCAATCAGCCCCAGCATTTT.